This T cell receptor (beta chain) was found in a study of T cells in Graves' hyperthyroidism and ophthalmopathy. Whole-study results and caveats: A model built on 13 V-J features separated ophthalmopathy from stable hyperthyroidism.

Among the patients, aged 18 to 65, hyperthyroidism was newly diagnosed and had lasted under 2 months. Researchers barred patients who had uncontrolled infection, other autoimmune disease, pregnancy or lactation. The germline V gene has CDR1 MNHEY and CDR2 SVGEGT. The CDR3 contains 13 residues. V gave up 7 bases and J gave up 4 bases, with 13 bases separating them. Using RNA transcripts as the source, TCR beta CDR3 regions were amplified. A first-round RT-PCR of the TCR CDR3 used the HTBI primer set. Each CDR3 protein gets one entry after TCRdb re-called the multiplex PCR reads with MiXCR. In the table there are a few hundred thousand distinct CDR3 sequences, approximately 14% of which are singletons. This clonotype was observed a handful of times. What it binds is unknown.

Sequenced: blood. The chain is built from TRBV6-2 or TRBV6-3 and TRBJ2-5; D is possibly TRBD1 (6 bases). This receptor was taken from a woman in her 30s with Graves' hyperthyroidism. The CDR3 protein is CASIREGGETQYF. CDR3 coding DNA: TGTGCCAGCATCAGGGAAGGGGGAGAGACCCAGTACTTC.